This is a list of T cell receptor beta chains from one sample in a study of T cell responses to AZD1222 COVID-19 vaccine. Measured with immunoSEQ multiplex PCR; TCRdb has only the in-frame clones, and not every one. The sample has more than 110,000 clones, roughly nine tenths seen once. The sequencing used peripheral blood, collected on day 0 of AZD1222 vaccination. Every receptor here comes from an adult in good health. Each CDR3 is given with its conserved first and last residue. Clone size is not always given. Where it is, it says once, few, many or a class for expanded clones.

v_gene,abundance,CDR3aa
TRBV30,few,CAWSGTGSTEAFF
TRBV4-2,-,CASSQTGGLSYNEQFF
TRBV4-2,-,CASSRDPGSTDTQYF
TRBV6-5,-,CASSYSQGGNEQFF
TRBV6-5,-,CASSYGVRGEEKLFF
TRBV9,-,CASSVPAALHYGYTF
TRBV6-2/TRBV6-3,-,CASSHHRLSGRGLAKNIQYF
TRBV28,-,CASRGQGARNTEAFF
TRBV2,once,CASRGVTSTDTQYF
TRBV3-1/TRBV3-2,once,CASSLPYLSEQYF
TRBV30,-,CAWSVGLSSPGTEAFF
TRBV5-4,-,CASPRDRGPYGYTF
TRBV7-9,-,CASSLVLAGGPDTQYF
TRBV29-1,-,CSVAKGMNTEAFF
TRBV4-2,-,CASSQGEGGIAFF
TRBV13,-,CASSLGRSRLHF
TRBV3-1/TRBV3-2,-,CASSQRGRETQYF
TRBV4-1,-,CASSQDVSGHRSSYEQYF
TRBV12-3/TRBV12-4,-,CASTQGGAWGYTF
TRBV19,-,CASRRENYNEQFF
TRBV5-4,-,CASSSSVLANYGYTF
TRBV7-9,-,CASSLVDRGAGGYTF
TRBV30,once,CAWRSGESSYNEQFF
TRBV3-1/TRBV3-2,-,CASSQGGWTGELFF
TRBV11-2,-,CASSLMRLAGSNTGELFF
TRBV19,-,CASSISRGRGGYTF
TRBV11-3,-,CASSLDRRAYNEQFF
TRBV4-3,-,CASSQAGGPSSYNEQFF
TRBV30,-,CAWALGNQPQHF
TRBV5-4,-,CASSQVGQNFGNTIYF
TRBV19,-,CASRIGRHLNTEAFF
TRBV6-6,few,CASRSRHASTEAFF
TRBV19,-,CASSSTGALAGGRNEQFF
TRBV10-2,-,CASSEIPRAGEQYF
TRBV4-3,few,CASSQDQGSYNSPLHF
TRBV21-1,-,CASSKVHRQGSYGYTF
TRBV7-9,-,CASSWGGSRDNTEAFF
TRBV4-3,-,CASSQDAGLAYNEQFF
TRBV6-5,once,CASYKEGSYMGEQFF
TRBV7-2,-,CASAAGYRGLGYYEQYF
TRBV5-5,-,CASSLVTDATNEKLFF
TRBV9,-,CASSDDRDGQPQHF
TRBV7-2,few,CASSKDRQYEQYF
TRBV28,-,CASRTTAAYEQYF
TRBV7-2,-,CASTRGIGTDTQYF
TRBV19,-,CASNPGQSNSPLHF
TRBV27,-,CASSLKSGTEAFF
TRBV29-1,few,CSVVPGVGNTIYF
TRBV3-1/TRBV3-2,-,CASSQGQRKVEAFF
TRBV25-1,-,CASSELGQGGEQYF
TRBV18,-,CASSPRSSPGETQYF
TRBV5-1,once,CASSLAGRGGKLFF
TRBV25-1,-,CASSEFRGTGNEKLFF
TRBV6-5,-,CASSLETAQPQHF